This T cell receptor beta chain was identified during a study of shared clonotypes between healthy human individuals. This clone occurred once. Its antigen is undetermined. Study-wide results and caveats: Clonotypes shared by all four sorted-subset donors had higher generation probabilities than non-shared clonotypes.

The CDR3 is 16 residues long. With 2 bases clipped from V and 0 bases from J, the junction kept 5 bases outside the gene matches. Germline CDR1 is MGHRA and CDR2 is YSYEKL. The method was immunoSEQ multiplex PCR; TCRdb's version includes in-frame clones alone and lacks a portion of them. In the table there are 2.3 million or so clones, approximately 93% of which are singletons. The source is a man younger than 35 in good health. Some clones in this sample may be carry-over from other donors' samples. The sample consisted of naive CD4+ T cells from PBMCs. Subset specified: CD45RA+ positively selected. This sequence joins TRBV4-1 and TRBJ1-1, with 8 bases identical to TRBD1. CDR3 loop: CASSQPRTGLNTEAFF. The CDR3 bases are TGCGCCAGCAGCCAACCTAGGACAGGGCTGAACACTGAAGCTTTCTTT.